This paragraph covers one TCR beta chain sequence. The antigen remains unidentified. Germline CDR1 reads KGHSH; CDR2 reads LQKENI. After removal of 2 bases from V and 5 bases from J, the junction contained 9 bases not matched to a gene. This CDR3 region has 16 residues. These data are taken from a study of T-cell reconstitution after alpha-beta-depleted transplantation in children. General study points: Roughly two months post-transplant, alpha-beta T cells reportedly originated from several hundred graft clones that had expanded. Some patients showed high day-60 TCRbeta diversity, which derived from surviving recipient T cells and thymic progenitors. Hyperexpanded clones declined; after one year, newly produced T cells mostly supplied diversity.

The TCRbeta library incorporated unique molecular identifiers. TCRdb processed the PCR reads anew with MiXCR; each CDR3 protein has one entry. The repertoire has 450,000 to 700,000 distinct CDR3 sequences, 27% of them found once; the top ten carry around a third. The gene calls are TRBV18 and TRBJ1-3, with 7 bases lining up with TRBD1. The sequencing used PBMCs, collected before TCRalphabeta/CD19-depleted stem cell transplant. The clonotype comes from a boy in the first two years of life with Wiskott-Aldrich syndrome, due to receive a stem cell transplant. The CDR3 here is CASSPRDRTRRNTIYF. In DNA form, the CDR3 reads TGTGCCAGCTCACCAAGGGACAGAACCCGGAGAAACACCATATATTTT.